A single sample gave rise to the 8 T cell receptor beta chains below, sequenced in a study of response to subunit inactivated influenza vaccine. One entry per CDR3 protein, called by TCRdb with MiXCR from the RT-PCR reads. The repertoire includes some 800,000 distinct CDR3 sequences, about 20% of them detected once, and 10% to 13% sits in the top ten. Sequenced here: PBMCs from blood, sampled about 5 days after vaccination. Receptors were obtained from a man aged 50 or older who received an inactivated influenza vaccine.

Only a few counts were recorded for this clonotype. The rearrangement links TRBV5-1 to TRBJ1-2; no clear D gene. The V gene's germline CDR1 is SGHRS and CDR2 YFSETQ. The CDR3 contains 16 residues. V was clipped by 4 bases and J by 4 bases, with 20 bases between them. This CDR3 is CASSDPVDTKGYGYTF. The CDR3 DNA reads TGCGCCAGCAGCGATCCGGTAGATACAAAGGGCTATGGCTACACCTTC.

There are a few counts of this clonotype. The chain joins TRBV20-1 to TRBJ2-5; D not certain. Per germline, CDR1 DFQATT and CDR2 SNEGSKA (reference sequence). Trimming left V 3 bases short and J 5 bases short, with 10 bases between. The CDR3 spans 12 residues. DNA of the CDR3: TGCAGTGCTAGCATCGAGTCGGAGACCCAGTACTTC. Residues: CSASIESETQYF.

V is TRBV12-2 and J is TRBJ2-3; TRBD2 is the table's D call, not checked against the DNA. TRBV12-2 constitutes a pseudogene. This CDR3 contains 22 residues. CDR3 bases: TGTGCAAGTCGCTCCAACTTACTAGCCGTACCTTTTTCCCGTCCAAGCACAGATACGCAGTATTTT. It encodes CASRSNLLAVPFSRPSTDTQYF.

This clonotype turned up a few times. The chain has TRBV6-5 and TRBJ1-3; a possible D gene is TRBD1 (5 bases). The ends were cut back, 0 bases at V and 0 bases at J, with 9 bases in the middle. Germline CDR1 and CDR2: MNHEY and SVGAGI. The CDR3 loop spans 16 amino acids. The CDR3 DNA is TGTGCCAGCAGTTACTCCCGGGGCAGCTCTGGAAACACCATATATTTT. It specifies CASSYSRGSSGNTIYF.

There are a few counts of this clonotype. CDR3 bases: TGTGCCAGCAGTCTCACTAGCGGGGGTCCCGGGGAGCTGTTTTTT. This codes for CASSLTSGGPGELFF. The chain uses TRBV12-3 or TRBV12-4 and TRBJ2-2; 11 positions agree with TRBD2. Germline trimming cut 5 bases from V and 6 bases from J; bases unmatched to any gene: 5. The CDR3 runs 15 residues.

The chain is built from TRBV12-3 or TRBV12-4 and TRBJ2-7, with 8 bases aligning to TRBD2. CDR3 length: 16 amino acids. V gave up 5 bases and J gave up 3 bases; unmatched junction bases: 12. CDR3 sequence: CASSLNVIGTSYEQYF. Here the CDR3 DNA reads TGTGCCAGCAGTCTAAACGTGATAGGGACTAGCTACGAGCAGTACTTC.

This chain joins TRBV7-2 and TRBJ2-1, with 10 bases matching TRBD2. This CDR3 contains 15 residues. V shed 4 bases and J 9 bases; nucleotides not matched to a gene: 9. The germline CDR1 and CDR2 sequences are SGHTA and FQGNSA. CDR3: CASSSQRGGLGEQFF. CDR3 bases: TGTGCCAGCAGCTCCCAGCGGGGGGGCCTAGGTGAGCAGTTCTTC.

This clonotype was detected only a few times. This chain connects TRBV20-1 to TRBJ1-2, with 8 bases aligning to TRBD1. Germline trimming cut 4 bases from V and 5 bases from J; bases unmatched to any gene: 9. Germline V gene lookup returns CDR1 DFQATT and CDR2 SNEGSKA (reference sequence). The CDR3 has 14 amino acids. CDR3 amino acids: CSAKPDRDGYGYTF. The CDR3, as DNA: TGCAGTGCTAAACCGGACAGGGACGGGTATGGCTACACCTTC.